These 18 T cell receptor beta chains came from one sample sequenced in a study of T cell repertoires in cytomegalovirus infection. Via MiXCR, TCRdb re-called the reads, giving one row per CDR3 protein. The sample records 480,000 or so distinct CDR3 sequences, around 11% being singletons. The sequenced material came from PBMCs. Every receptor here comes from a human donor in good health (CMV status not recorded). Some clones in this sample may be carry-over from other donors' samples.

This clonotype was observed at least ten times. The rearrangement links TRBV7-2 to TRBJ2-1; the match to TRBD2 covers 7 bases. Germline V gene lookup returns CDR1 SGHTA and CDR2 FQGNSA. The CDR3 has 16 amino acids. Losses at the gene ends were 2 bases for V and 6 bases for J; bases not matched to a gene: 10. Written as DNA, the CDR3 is TGTGCCAGCAGCTTAAGTACCAGCGGGGCGCGCAATGAGCAGTTCTTC. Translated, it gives CASSLSTSGARNEQFF.

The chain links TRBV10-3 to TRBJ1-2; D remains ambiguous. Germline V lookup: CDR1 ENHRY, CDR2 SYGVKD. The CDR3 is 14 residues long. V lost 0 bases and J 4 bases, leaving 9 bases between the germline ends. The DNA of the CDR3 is TGTGCCATCAGTGAGTCGGAGGGATTCTATGGCTACACCTTC. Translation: CAISESEGFYGYTF.

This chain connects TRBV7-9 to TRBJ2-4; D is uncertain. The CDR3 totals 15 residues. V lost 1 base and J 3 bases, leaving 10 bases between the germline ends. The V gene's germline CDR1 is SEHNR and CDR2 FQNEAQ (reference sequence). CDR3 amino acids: CASSLGGVGKNIQYF. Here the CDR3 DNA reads TGTGCCAGCAGCTTAGGTGGCGTGGGCAAAAACATTCAGTACTTC. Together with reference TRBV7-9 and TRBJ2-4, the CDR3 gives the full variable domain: DTGVSQNPRHKITKRGQNVTFRCDPISEHNRLYWYRQTLGQGPEFLTYFQNEAQLEKSRLLSDRFSAERPKGSFSTLEIQRTEQGDSAMYLCASSLGGVGKNIQYFGAGTRLSVL.

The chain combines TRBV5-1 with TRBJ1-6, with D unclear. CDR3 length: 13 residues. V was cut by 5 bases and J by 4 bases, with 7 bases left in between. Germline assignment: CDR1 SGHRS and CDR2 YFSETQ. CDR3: CASRFEYNSPLHF. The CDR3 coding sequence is TGCGCCAGCAGGTTTGAGTATAATTCACCCCTCCACTTT.

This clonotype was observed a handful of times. The CDR3 reads CASSADRVVSPLHF. The CDR3 region has the DNA TGTGCCAGCAGCGCCGACAGGGTTGTTTCACCCCTCCACTTT. The V gene is TRBV7-6, the J gene TRBJ1-6; 7 positions agree with TRBD1. The germline V gene has CDR1 SGHVS and CDR2 FNYEAQ. The V gene end was trimmed by 5 bases and the J gene end by 9 bases; junction bases not matched to a gene: 7. This CDR3 is 14 amino acids long.

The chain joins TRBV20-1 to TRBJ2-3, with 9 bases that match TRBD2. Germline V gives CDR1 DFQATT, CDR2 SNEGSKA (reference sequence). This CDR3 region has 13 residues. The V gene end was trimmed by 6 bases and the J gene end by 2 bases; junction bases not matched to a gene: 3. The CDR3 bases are TGCAGTGCCCTAGCGGGGTCCACAGATACGCAGTATTTT. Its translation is CSALAGSTDTQYF.

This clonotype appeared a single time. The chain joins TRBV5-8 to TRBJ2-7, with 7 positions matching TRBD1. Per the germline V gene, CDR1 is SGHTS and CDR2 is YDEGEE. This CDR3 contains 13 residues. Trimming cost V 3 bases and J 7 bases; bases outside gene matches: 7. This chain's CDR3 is CASSYPGTEEQYF. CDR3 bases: TGTGCCAGCAGCTACCCCGGGACAGAAGAGCAGTACTTC.

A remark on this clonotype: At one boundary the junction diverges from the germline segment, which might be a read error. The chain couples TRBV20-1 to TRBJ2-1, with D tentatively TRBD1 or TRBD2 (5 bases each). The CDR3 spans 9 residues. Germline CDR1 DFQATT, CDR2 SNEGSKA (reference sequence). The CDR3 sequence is CSAPEMGVF. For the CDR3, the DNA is TGCAGTGCCCCTGAGATGGGGGTCTTC.

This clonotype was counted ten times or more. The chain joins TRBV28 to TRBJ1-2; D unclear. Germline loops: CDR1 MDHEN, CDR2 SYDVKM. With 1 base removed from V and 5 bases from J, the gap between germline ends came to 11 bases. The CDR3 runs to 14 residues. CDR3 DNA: TGTGCCAGCAGTTTATCGGCGGGAAGTTATGGCTACACCTTC. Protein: CASSLSAGSYGYTF.

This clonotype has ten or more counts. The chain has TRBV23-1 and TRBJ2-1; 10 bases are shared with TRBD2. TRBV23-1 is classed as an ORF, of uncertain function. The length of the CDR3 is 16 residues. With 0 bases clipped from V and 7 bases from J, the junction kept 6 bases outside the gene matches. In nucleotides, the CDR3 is TGCGCCAGCAGTCAATCCGGGCTAGCGGGAGCTAATGAGCAGTTCTTC. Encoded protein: CASSQSGLAGANEQFF.

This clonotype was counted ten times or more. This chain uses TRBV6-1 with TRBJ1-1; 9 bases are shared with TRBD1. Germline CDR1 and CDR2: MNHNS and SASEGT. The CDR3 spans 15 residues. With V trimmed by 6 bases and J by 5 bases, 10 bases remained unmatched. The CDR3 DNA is TGTGCCAGCAGGGCTCTTGGACAGGGGAATACTGAAGCTTTCTTT. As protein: CASRALGQGNTEAFF.

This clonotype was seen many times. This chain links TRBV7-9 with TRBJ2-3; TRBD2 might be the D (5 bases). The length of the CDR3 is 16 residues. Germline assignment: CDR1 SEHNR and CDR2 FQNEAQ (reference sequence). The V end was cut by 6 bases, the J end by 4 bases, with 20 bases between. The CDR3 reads CASSSGAASPADTQYF. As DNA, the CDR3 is TGTGCCAGCAGTTCCGGAGCGGCTAGTCCGGCAGATACGCAGTATTTT.

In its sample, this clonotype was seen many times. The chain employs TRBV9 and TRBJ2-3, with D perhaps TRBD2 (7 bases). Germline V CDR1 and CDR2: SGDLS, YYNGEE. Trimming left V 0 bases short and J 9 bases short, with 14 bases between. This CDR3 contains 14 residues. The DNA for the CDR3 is TGTGCCAGCAGCGTAGTGGGGGGGCAGGGGACGCAGTATTTT. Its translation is CASSVVGGQGTQYF.

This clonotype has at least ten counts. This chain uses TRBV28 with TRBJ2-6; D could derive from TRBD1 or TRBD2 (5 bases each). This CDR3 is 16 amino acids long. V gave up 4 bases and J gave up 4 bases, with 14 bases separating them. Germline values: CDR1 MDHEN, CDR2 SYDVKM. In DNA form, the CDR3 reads TGTGCCAGCAGTTCCCCCGGGGCCCCCGGGGCCAACGTCCTGACTTTC. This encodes CASSSPGAPGANVLTF.

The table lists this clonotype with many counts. Written as DNA, the CDR3 is TGTGCCAGCACCCTGGGACAGGGGGCAAAAACTGAAGCTTTCTTT. As protein: CASTLGQGAKTEAFF. V gene TRBV12-3 or TRBV12-4 combines with J gene TRBJ1-1, with 12 positions matching TRBD1. There are 15 residues in the CDR3. The J segment lost 5 bases and the V segment lost 7 bases, leaving 8 bases of the junction unmatched.

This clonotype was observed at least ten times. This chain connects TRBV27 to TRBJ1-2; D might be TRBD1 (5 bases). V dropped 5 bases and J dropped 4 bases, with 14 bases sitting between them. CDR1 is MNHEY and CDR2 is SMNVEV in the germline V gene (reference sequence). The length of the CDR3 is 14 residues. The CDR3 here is CASSPRGDRYGYTF. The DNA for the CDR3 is TGTGCCAGCAGTCCACGGGGGGACCGCTATGGCTACACCTTC.

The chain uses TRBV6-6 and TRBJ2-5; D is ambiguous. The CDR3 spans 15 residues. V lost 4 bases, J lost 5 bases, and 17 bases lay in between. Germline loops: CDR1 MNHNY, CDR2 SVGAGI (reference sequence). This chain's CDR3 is CASSSPSGMGETQYF. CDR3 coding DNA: TGTGCCAGCAGTTCCCCGAGTGGGATGGGGGAGACCCAGTACTTC.

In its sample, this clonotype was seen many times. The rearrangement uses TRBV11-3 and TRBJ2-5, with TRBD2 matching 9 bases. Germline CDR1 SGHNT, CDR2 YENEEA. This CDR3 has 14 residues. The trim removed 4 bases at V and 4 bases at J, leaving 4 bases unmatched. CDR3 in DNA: TGTGCCAGCAGCTCGGGACTAGCATCAGAGACCCAGTACTTC. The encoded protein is CASSSGLASETQYF.